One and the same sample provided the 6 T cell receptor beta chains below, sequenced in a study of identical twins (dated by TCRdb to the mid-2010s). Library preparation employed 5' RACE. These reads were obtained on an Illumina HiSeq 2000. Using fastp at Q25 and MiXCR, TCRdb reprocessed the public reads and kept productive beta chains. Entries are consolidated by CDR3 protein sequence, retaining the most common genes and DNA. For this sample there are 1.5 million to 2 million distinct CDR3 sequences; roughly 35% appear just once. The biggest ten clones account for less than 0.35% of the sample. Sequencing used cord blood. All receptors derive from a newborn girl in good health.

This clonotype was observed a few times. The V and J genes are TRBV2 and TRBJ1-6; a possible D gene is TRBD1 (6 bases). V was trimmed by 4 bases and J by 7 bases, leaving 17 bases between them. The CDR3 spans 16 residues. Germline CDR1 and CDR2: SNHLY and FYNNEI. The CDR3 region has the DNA TGTGCCAGCAGTGCCGCCACGAACAGGGCCAATTCACCCCTCCACTTT. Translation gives CASSAATNRANSPLHF.

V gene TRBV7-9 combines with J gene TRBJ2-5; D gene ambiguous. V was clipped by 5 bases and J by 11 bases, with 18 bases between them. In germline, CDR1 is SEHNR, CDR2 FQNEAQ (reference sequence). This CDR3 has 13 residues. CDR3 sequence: CASSLLWSNEQYF. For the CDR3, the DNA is TGTGCCAGCAGCCTCCTCTGGTCAAATGAGCAGTACTTC.

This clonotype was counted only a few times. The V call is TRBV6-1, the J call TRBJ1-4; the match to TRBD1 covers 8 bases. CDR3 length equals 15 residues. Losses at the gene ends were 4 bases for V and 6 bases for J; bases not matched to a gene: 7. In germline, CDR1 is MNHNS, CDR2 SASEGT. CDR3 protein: CASSGRQGRDEKLFF. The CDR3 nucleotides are TGTGCCAGCAGTGGGCGACAGGGGAGGGATGAAAAACTGTTTTTT.

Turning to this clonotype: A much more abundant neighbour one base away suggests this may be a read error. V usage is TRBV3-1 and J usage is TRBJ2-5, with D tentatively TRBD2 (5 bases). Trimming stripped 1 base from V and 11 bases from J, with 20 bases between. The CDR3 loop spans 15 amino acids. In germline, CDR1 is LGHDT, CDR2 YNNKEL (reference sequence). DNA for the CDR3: TGTGCCAGCAGCCAAGCGGGGTACGGAGACAATGAGCAGTACTTC. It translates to CASSQAGYGDNEQYF.

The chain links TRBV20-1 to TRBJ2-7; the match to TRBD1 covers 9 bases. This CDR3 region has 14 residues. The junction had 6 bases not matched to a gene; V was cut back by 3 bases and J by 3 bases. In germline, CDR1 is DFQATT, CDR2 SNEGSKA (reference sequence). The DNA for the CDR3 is TGCAGTGCTAGCACCGGGACAGGGCTCTACGAGCAGTACTTC. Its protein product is CSASTGTGLYEQYF.

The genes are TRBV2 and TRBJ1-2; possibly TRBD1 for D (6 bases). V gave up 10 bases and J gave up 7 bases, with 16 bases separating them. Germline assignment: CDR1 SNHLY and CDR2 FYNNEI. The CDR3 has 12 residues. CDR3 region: CAMSRQGFGYTF. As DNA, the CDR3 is TGTGCCATGTCACGGCAGGGGTTTGGCTACACCTTC. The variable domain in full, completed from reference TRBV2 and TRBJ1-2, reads EPEVTQTPSHQVTQMGQEVILRCVPISNHLYFYWYRQILGQKVEFLVSFYNNEISEKSEIFDDQFSVERPDGSNFTLKIRSTKLEDSAMYFCAMSRQGFGYTFGSGTRLTVV.